Below are 21 T cell receptor beta chains sequenced from a single sample in a study of CD8 T cells in Susac syndrome. Random-hexamer reverse transcription was applied to roughly 0.5 to 1 ug RNA. TCRdb redid the calling of the immunoSEQ multiplex PCR reads with MiXCR, one entry per CDR3 protein. The sample includes approximately 300,000 distinct CDR3 sequences, around 91% of them seen just once. The specimen sequenced was CD8+ T cells from PBMCs. The receptors here all came from a human donor with multiple sclerosis.

The gene calls are TRBV27 and TRBJ1-2; 7 bases map to TRBD1. The CDR3 contains 16 residues. With V trimmed by 3 bases and J by 3 bases, 10 bases remained unmatched. CDR1 and CDR2 (germline): MNHEY, SMNVEV (reference sequence). The CDR3 region is CASSFSPQGFDYGYTF. CDR3 coding DNA: TGTGCCAGCAGTTTCAGTCCACAGGGGTTCGACTATGGCTACACCTTC.

This chain joins TRBV27 and TRBJ1-2; D gene uncertain. The germline V gene has CDR1 MNHEY and CDR2 SMNVEV (reference sequence). Trimming left V 5 bases short and J 4 bases short, with 14 bases between. The CDR3 sequence is 14 residues long. The CDR3 loop is CASSLRGGPYGYTF. As DNA, the CDR3 is TGTGCCAGCAGTCTGCGAGGAGGGCCCTATGGCTACACCTTC.

V gene TRBV4-2 combines with J gene TRBJ2-7; TRBD2 matches 7 bases. CDR1 is LGHNA and CDR2 is YNFKEQ in the germline V gene. This CDR3 spans 15 amino acids. Trimming at V came to 0 bases and at J to 3 bases, leaving 5 bases not matched to a gene. CDR3 coding DNA: TGTGCCAGCAGCCAAGAAATGGCTAGCGGCTACGAGCAGTACTTC. Protein sequence: CASSQEMASGYEQYF.

This chain joins TRBV27 and TRBJ2-7; either TRBD1 or TRBD2 may fit D (5 bases each). This CDR3 is built from 15 residues. V was shortened by 8 bases and J by 0 bases, with 17 bases between the two germline ends. Germline V lookup: CDR1 MNHEY, CDR2 SMNVEV (reference sequence). CDR3 coding DNA: TGTGCCAGCGTCCTACGGGGCCCGGTCTCCTACGAGCAGTACTTC. Translating it yields CASVLRGPVSYEQYF.

The chain has TRBV2 and TRBJ2-3; D is undetermined. V shed 2 bases and J shed 2 bases, with 8 bases lying between them. CDR1 SNHLY and CDR2 FYNNEI come from the germline V gene. The CDR3 sequence is 14 residues long. CDR3 sequence: CASSERDHTDTQYF. CDR3 nucleotides: TGTGCCAGCAGTGAAAGGGATCACACAGATACGCAGTATTTT.

This sequence joins TRBV12-3 or TRBV12-4 and TRBJ2-1; D is unresolved. V lost 5 bases and J lost 6, with 5 bases in between. The CDR3 extends over 11 amino acids. The CDR3 loop is CASSPLNEQFF. DNA for the CDR3: TGTGCCAGCAGTCCGCTCAATGAGCAGTTCTTC.

The chain is built from TRBV4-3 and TRBJ2-3, with 11 bases matching TRBD2. Per germline, CDR1 LGHNA and CDR2 YSLEER. The CDR3 length is 18 residues. The junction had 7 bases not matched to a gene; V was cut back by 0 bases and J by 2 bases. CDR3 protein: CASSQERSTSGVTDTQYF. The CDR3 nucleotides are TGCGCCAGCAGCCAAGAGAGGTCGACTAGCGGGGTCACAGATACGCAGTATTTT.

The rearrangement links TRBV2 to TRBJ2-7, with 7 bases fitting TRBD1. With 8 bases clipped from V and 4 bases from J, the junction kept 11 bases outside the gene matches. Germline-derived CDR1 and CDR2 are SNHLY and FYNNEI. This CDR3 region has 14 residues. The CDR3 DNA is TGTGCCAGCCAGGCCGGGACAGCGAATTACGAGCAGTACTTC. It is translated as CASQAGTANYEQYF.

CDR3 region: CASSEAGLAGVNEQFF. The CDR3 coding sequence is TGTGCCAGCAGTGAGGCGGGACTAGCGGGAGTTAATGAGCAGTTCTTC. The V call is TRBV25-1, the J call TRBJ2-1, with 14 positions matching TRBD2. This CDR3 region has 16 residues. Trimming took 3 bases from V and 7 from J; bases not matched to a gene: 5. Germline V gives CDR1 MGHDK, CDR2 SYGVNS. The variable domain in full, with the rest retrieved from reference TRBV25-1 and TRBJ2-1, is EADIYQTPRYLVIGTGKKITLECSQTMGHDKMYWYQQDPGMELHLIHYSYGVNSTEKGDLSSESTVSRIRTEHFPLTLESARPSHTSQYLCASSEAGLAGVNEQFFGPGTRLTVL.

Only one count was recorded for this clonotype. The J gene is TRBJ2-5, the V gene TRBV20-1; D is unresolved. The CDR3 consists of 10 residues. Germline V gives CDR1 DFQATT, CDR2 SNEGSKA (reference sequence). The V end was cut by 6 bases, the J end by 5 bases, with 7 bases between. The chain's CDR3 is CSALRETQYF. The CDR3 DNA follows: TGCAGTGCCCTCCGGGAGACCCAGTACTTC.

The chain uses TRBV7-9 and TRBJ2-2, with unresolved D. Trimming left V 8 bases short and J 6 bases short, with 10 bases between. The CDR3 contains 12 residues. Germline V gives CDR1 SEHNR, CDR2 FQNEAQ (reference sequence). The CDR3 nucleotides are TGTGCCAGCGAGCCGTTGGCCGGGGAGCTGTTTTTT. Translation gives CASEPLAGELFF.

This clonotype was seen a handful of times. The chain employs TRBV7-9 and TRBJ2-7; TRBD2 aligns across 12 bases. Losses at the gene ends were 5 bases for V and 6 bases for J; bases not matched to a gene: 5. Germline CDR1 reads SEHNR; CDR2 reads FQNEAQ (reference sequence). There are 14 residues in the CDR3. This chain's CDR3 is CASSPTTSGGEQYF. CDR3 sequence (DNA): TGTGCCAGCAGCCCGACGACTAGCGGGGGCGAGCAGTACTTC.

This rearrangement joins TRBV20-1 to TRBJ1-2; D is unclear. Germline assignment: CDR1 DFQATT and CDR2 SNEGSKA (reference sequence). Trimming cost V 6 bases and J 1 base, with 9 bases left between them. The CDR3 sequence is 12 residues long. The CDR3 DNA is TGCAGTGCCGCAAGAAGTAACTATGGCTACACCTTC. It encodes CSAARSNYGYTF.

The rearrangement links TRBV4-2 to TRBJ1-1; 7 nucleotides line up with TRBD1. V lost 0 bases, J lost 0 bases, and 4 bases stayed unmatched. There are 16 residues in the CDR3. Germline V CDR1 and CDR2: LGHNA, YNFKEQ. The CDR3 nucleotides read TGTGCCAGCAGCCAAGAAAGGGGGCAGGTGAACACTGAAGCTTTCTTT. It specifies CASSQERGQVNTEAFF.

The V gene is TRBV7-8, the J gene TRBJ2-5; 9 bases match TRBD1. This CDR3 comprises 14 residues. Germline CDR1 is SGHVS and CDR2 is FQNEAQ. The junction had 2 bases not matched to a gene; V was cut back by 5 bases and J by 1 base. DNA of the CDR3: TGTGCCAGCAGCCGGACAGGGGCCCAAGAGACCCAGTACTTC. Protein: CASSRTGAQETQYF. The variable domain in full, with the rest retrieved from reference TRBV7-8 and TRBJ2-5, is GAGVSQSPRYKVAKRGQDVALRCDPISGHVSLFWYQQALGQGPEFLTYFQNEAQLDKSGLPSDRFFAERPEGSVSTLKIQRTQQEDSAVYLCASSRTGAQETQYFGPGTRLLVL.

This clonotype has only one observation. This rearrangement joins TRBV29-1 to TRBJ2-3; D possibly corresponds to TRBD1 (6 bases). V lost 2 bases to trimming and J lost 6 bases, with 6 bases between them. The germline V gene has CDR1 SQVTM and CDR2 ANQGSEA. CDR3 length: 11 amino acids. The CDR3 sequence: CSVEQGDTQYF. CDR3 DNA: TGCAGCGTTGAACAGGGGGATACGCAGTATTTT.

V gene TRBV4-3 combines with J gene TRBJ2-3; a weak D match, TRBD1 (6 bases). In germline, CDR1 is LGHNA, CDR2 YSLEER. The V end lost 0 bases, the J end lost 8 bases, and 18 bases lay between the germline ends. The CDR3 totals 16 residues. CDR3 loop: CASSQDGAGEGGTQYF. The CDR3 DNA reads TGCGCCAGCAGCCAAGATGGGGCAGGGGAAGGGGGTACGCAGTATTTT.

CDR3 DNA sequence: TGTGCCAGCAGCTCCTGGCCAGGCCCTGAAGATACGCAGTATTTT. As protein: CASSSWPGPEDTQYF. V and J are TRBV9 and TRBJ2-3; D ambiguous. V was cut by 4 bases and J by 5 bases, with 17 bases left in between. Germline CDR1 is SGDLS and CDR2 is YYNGEE. The CDR3 spans 15 residues.

The chain recombines TRBV7-9 with TRBJ2-1, with a possible D match to TRBD2 (7 bases). The CDR3 contains 15 residues. Trimming shortened V by 1 base and J by 5 bases, and 12 bases separated the two germline ends. Germline-derived CDR1 and CDR2 are SEHNR and FQNEAQ (reference sequence). CDR3: CASSLERGRDNEQFF. CDR3 sequence (DNA): TGTGCCAGCAGCTTAGAAAGGGGGAGGGACAATGAGCAGTTCTTC.

This clonotype was detected once. The chain carries TRBV28 and TRBJ2-6; TRBD1 might be the D (6 bases). CDR1 is MDHEN, CDR2 SYDVKM, per germline. This CDR3 has 19 amino acids. With 3 bases removed from V and 0 bases from J, the gap between germline ends came to 18 bases. The CDR3 nucleotides are TGTGCCAGCAGTTTCCCCTCCACAGGGAAGGGCTCTGGGGCCAACGTCCTGACTTTC. Residues: CASSFPSTGKGSGANVLTF.

V gene TRBV10-3 combines with J gene TRBJ2-7; D not certain. The CDR3 spans 14 residues. Germline assignment: CDR1 ENHRY and CDR2 SYGVKD. Deletions cut 3 bases from V and 2 bases from J, with 11 bases between. The CDR3 sequence: CAISEVGSTYEQYF. The DNA for the CDR3 is TGTGCCATCAGTGAAGTAGGGTCCACCTACGAGCAGTACTTC.